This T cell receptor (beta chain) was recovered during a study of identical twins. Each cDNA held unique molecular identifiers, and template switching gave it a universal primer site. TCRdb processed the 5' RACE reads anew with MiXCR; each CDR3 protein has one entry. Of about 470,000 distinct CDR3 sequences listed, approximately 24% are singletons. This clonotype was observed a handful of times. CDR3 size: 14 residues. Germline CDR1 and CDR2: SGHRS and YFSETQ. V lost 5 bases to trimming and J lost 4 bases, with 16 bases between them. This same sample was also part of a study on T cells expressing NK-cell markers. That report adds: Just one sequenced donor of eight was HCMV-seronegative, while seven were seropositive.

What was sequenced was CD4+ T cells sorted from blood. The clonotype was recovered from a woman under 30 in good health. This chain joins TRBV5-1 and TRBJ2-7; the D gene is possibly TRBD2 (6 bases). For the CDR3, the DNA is TGCGCCAGCAGTCCGGGAGAATCTGGTTACGAGCAGTACTTC. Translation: CASSPGESGYEQYF.